These 10 T cell receptor beta chains were all obtained from the same sample, sequenced in a study of blood T cell repertoires in COVID-19. Sequencing used immunoSEQ multiplex PCR; TCRdb keeps in-frame clones, though not all of them. This sample has tens of thousands of clones, with 70% to 90% found just once. The sequenced sample was peripheral blood. The receptors were gathered from a man between 70 and 80 years old with acute or convalescent COVID-19.

CDR3 DNA sequence: TGTGCCACCAGCAGAATAACTCAATCCTACGAGCAGTACTTC. This codes for CATSRITQSYEQYF. The rearrangement links TRBV15 to TRBJ2-7; unclear D gene. The CDR3 runs to 14 residues. The V and J ends lost 2 bases and 1 base respectively, with 9 bases between them. Germline CDR1 and CDR2: LNHNV and YYDKDF (reference sequence).

Only one count was recorded for this clone. The chain employs TRBV19 and TRBJ2-1; 7 bases align to TRBD1. V shed 6 bases, J shed 4 bases, and the junction held 9 bases outside the gene matches. The germline V gene has CDR1 LNHDA and CDR2 SQIVND (reference sequence). This CDR3 spans 15 amino acids. This chain's CDR3 is CASRSRGGEYNEQFF. The CDR3 nucleotides are TGTGCCAGTAGAAGTCGAGGGGGCGAGTACAATGAGCAGTTCTTC.

This chain links TRBV4-2 with TRBJ2-5, with 11 bases identical to TRBD2. The V gene's germline CDR1 is LGHNA and CDR2 YNFKEQ. CDR3 length equals 19 residues. The ends lost 1 base at V and 5 bases at J; junction bases unmatched: 15. In DNA, the CDR3 is TGTGCCAGCAGCCAAGTAGTCTCCGGGCTAGCGGGGGGAGGGGAGACCCAGTACTTC. It encodes CASSQVVSGLAGGGETQYF.

This chain links TRBV28 with TRBJ1-2; the D gene is possibly TRBD1 (6 bases). The V gene lost 7 bases and the J gene lost 2 bases, with 17 bases spanning the gap. CDR1 is MDHEN and CDR2 is SYDVKM in the germline V gene. CDR3 length: 15 residues. In nucleotides, the CDR3 is TGTGCCAGCATCCATTCGGGGGGGCTGAACTATGGCTACACCTTC. Encoded protein: CASIHSGGLNYGYTF.

In its sample, this clone was seen once. Here the CDR3 reads CASSEAWRGGSYNEQFF. Here the CDR3 DNA reads TGTGCCAGCAGTGAAGCCTGGCGGGGGGGCTCCTACAATGAGCAGTTCTTC. The V call is TRBV6-1, the J call TRBJ2-1, with 9 bases identical to TRBD2. The CDR3 extends over 17 amino acids. Germline values: CDR1 MNHNS, CDR2 SASEGT. J lost 0 bases, V lost 0 bases, and 3 bases had no gene match.

The gene calls are TRBV21-1 and TRBJ1-5; the D call TRBD1 from the table was never checked on the DNA. TRBV21-1 is classified as a pseudogene. The CDR3 is 15 residues long. The CDR3 region has the DNA TGTGCCAGCAGCAAAAGGGGGACAGAGAATCAGCCCCAGCATTTT. Translation gives CASSKRGTENQPQHF.

V is TRBV2 and J is TRBJ1-2; possibly TRBD1 for D (6 bases). V lost 1 base and J lost 6, with 18 bases in between. Germline V gene sequence: CDR1 SNHLY, CDR2 FYNNEI. There are 16 residues in the CDR3. This CDR3 is CASSEEAAGAGNGYTF. DNA for the CDR3: TGTGCCAGCAGTGAAGAGGCGGCGGGGGCAGGGAATGGCTACACCTTC.

The chain uses TRBV4-2 and TRBJ2-1; maybe TRBD2 (6 bases). The CDR3 length is 16 residues. V was pared by 1 base and J by 0 bases, with 10 bases between. The germline V gene has CDR1 LGHNA and CDR2 YNFKEQ. In nucleotides, the CDR3 is TGTGCCAGCAGCCAAGGAGACGGGAGCTCCTACAATGAGCAGTTCTTC. Residues: CASSQGDGSSYNEQFF.

This chain joins TRBV19 and TRBJ2-1; 9 bases are a match to TRBD2. The CDR3 extends over 14 amino acids. Germline assignment: CDR1 LNHDA and CDR2 SQIVND (reference sequence). V trimming: 2 bases; J trimming: 10 bases; junction bases outside the gene matches: 6. CDR3 bases: TGTGCCAGTAGTATAATGGCGGGGGGGCTAGAGCAGTTCTTC. Its protein is CASSIMAGGLEQFF.

The V call is TRBV18, the J call TRBJ2-1; 8 nucleotides agree with TRBD2. Per germline, CDR1 KGHSH and CDR2 LQKENI. V was pared by 2 bases and J by 8 bases, with 26 bases of the junction left unmatched. The CDR3 covers 21 residues. The chain's CDR3 is CASSPRRDLVLLRGGMDEQFF. The DNA of the CDR3 is TGTGCCAGCTCACCAAGACGGGACCTAGTCCTCCTACGCGGGGGGATGGATGAGCAGTTCTTC.